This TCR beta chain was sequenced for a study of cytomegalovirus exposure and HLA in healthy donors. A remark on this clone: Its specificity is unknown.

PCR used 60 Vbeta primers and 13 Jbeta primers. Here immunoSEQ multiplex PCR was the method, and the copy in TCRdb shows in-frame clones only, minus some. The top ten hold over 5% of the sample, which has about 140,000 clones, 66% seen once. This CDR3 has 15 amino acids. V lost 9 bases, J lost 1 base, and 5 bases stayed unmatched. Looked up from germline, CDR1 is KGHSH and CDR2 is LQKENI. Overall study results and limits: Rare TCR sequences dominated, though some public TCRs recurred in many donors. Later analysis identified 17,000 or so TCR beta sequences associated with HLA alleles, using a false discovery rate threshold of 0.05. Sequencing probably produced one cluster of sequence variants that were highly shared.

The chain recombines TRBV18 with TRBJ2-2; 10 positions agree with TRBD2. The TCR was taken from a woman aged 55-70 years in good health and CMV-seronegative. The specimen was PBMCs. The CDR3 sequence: CASKGLAENTGELFF. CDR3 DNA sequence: TGTGCCAGTAAAGGACTAGCGGAGAACACCGGGGAGCTGTTTTTT.